The present entry profiles one TCR beta chain with its context. This sample is drawn from a study of shared T cell receptors in the human thymus. Clones were sequenced by immunoSEQ multiplex PCR, and TCRdb holds only the in-frame ones, with some missing. Of hundreds of thousands of clones listed, 70% to 90% are singletons. Trimming at V came to 5 bases and at J to 2 bases, leaving 9 bases not matched to a gene. CDR3 length: 15 amino acids. Germline loops: CDR1 SGHAT, CDR2 FQDESV (reference sequence). These same records also appear under a second study, on human thymus T cells. That source reports: Resections obtained during corrective heart surgery supplied the thymus tissue. Blood and thymic repertoires both appeared biased in V and J gene usage. Reports from related research described highly overlapping thymic repertoires among unrelated individuals.

The specimen was thymocytes. The clonotype was recovered from a boy younger than two with a congenital heart defect. This chain links TRBV11-1 with TRBJ2-7; 7 bases match TRBD2. CDR3 bases: TGTGCCAGCAGCCCCCCGGGGGGAAGGGCCTACGAGCAGTACTTC. Its translation: CASSPPGGRAYEQYF.